What follows describes a single TCR beta chain. Its antigen is as yet unknown. The data stem from a study of monozygotic twins with inflammatory bowel disease. The CDR3 has 13 amino acids. Germline lookup yields CDR1 SQVTM and CDR2 ANQGSEA. TCRdb re-analyzed the 5' RACE reads; it lists each CDR3 protein once, without DNA. The sample data list about 300,000 distinct CDR3 sequences. Whole-study findings and limits: Among T cells, the various subtypes were not distinguishable.

The clonotype originates from a human donor with ulcerative colitis or Crohn's disease, or a healthy co-twin of an affected twin (not recorded which). This rearrangement joins TRBV29-1 to TRBJ2-1; the D call from TCRdb, TRBD2, cannot be confirmed without DNA. Source material: blood. The CDR3 spells CSVDLVDYNEQFF.